The T cell receptor (beta chain) described here comes from a study of T cell repertoires in cytomegalovirus infection. Study context: Used in the study were CMV epitopes, some recently identified and HLA-C-restricted, others well-studied and HLA-B-restricted. Matching HLA type, along with CMV infection, was indicated by public TCR beta signatures. General study findings and limits: Pooled public TCR beta family frequency picked out CMV carriers with the relevant HLA. The ex vivo response showed dominance by HLA-C-restricted CMV-specific TCR beta clonotypes.

TCRdb used MiXCR to reprocess the reads, holding one entry per CDR3 protein. The sample has 700,000 to 850,000 distinct CDR3 sequences; approximately 30% are singletons. This clonotype was detected a few times. What it binds is unknown. The sequencing used cultured CD8+ T cells from PBMCs, collected from culture after CMV antigen stimulation. The TCR was taken from a human donor in good health (CMV status not recorded). Some clones in this sample may be carry-over from other donors' samples.

The CDR3 region is CASSSRPGQFYEQYF. The CDR3 DNA is TGTGCCAGCAGCTCCCGACCGGGACAATTCTACGAGCAGTACTTC. V is TRBV27 and J is TRBJ2-7, with TRBD1 as a possible D gene (6 bases). The germline V gene has CDR1 MNHEY and CDR2 SMNVEV (reference sequence). This CDR3 is 15 amino acids long. Trimming pared 6 bases from V and 3 bases from J, leaving 18 bases between.